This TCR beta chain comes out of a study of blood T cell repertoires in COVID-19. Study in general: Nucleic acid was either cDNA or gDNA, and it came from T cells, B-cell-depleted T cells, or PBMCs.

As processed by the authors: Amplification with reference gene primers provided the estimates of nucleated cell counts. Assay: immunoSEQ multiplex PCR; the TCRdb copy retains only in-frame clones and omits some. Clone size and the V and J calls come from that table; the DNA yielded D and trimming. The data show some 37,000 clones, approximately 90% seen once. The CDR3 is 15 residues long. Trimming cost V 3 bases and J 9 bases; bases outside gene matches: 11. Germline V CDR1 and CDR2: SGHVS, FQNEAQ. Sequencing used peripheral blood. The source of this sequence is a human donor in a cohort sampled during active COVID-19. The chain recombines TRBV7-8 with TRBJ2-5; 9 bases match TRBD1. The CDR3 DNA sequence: TGTGCCAGCAGCTTTGGTGCCGGGACAGGGATGGCCCAGTACTTC. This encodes CASSFGAGTGMAQYF.